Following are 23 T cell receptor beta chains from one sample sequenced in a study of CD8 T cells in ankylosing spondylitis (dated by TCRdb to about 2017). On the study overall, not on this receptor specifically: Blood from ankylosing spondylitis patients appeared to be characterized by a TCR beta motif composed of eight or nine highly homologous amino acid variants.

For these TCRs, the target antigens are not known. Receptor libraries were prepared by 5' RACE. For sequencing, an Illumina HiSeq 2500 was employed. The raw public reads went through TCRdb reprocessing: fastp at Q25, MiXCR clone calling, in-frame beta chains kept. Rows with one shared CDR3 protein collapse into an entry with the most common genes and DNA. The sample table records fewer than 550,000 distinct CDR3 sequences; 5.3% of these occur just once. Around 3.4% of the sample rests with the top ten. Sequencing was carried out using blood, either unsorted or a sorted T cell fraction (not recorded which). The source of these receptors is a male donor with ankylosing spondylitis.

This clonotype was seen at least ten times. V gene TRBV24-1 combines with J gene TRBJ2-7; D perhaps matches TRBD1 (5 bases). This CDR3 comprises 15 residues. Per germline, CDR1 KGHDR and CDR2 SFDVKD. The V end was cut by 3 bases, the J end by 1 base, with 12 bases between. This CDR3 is CATSDPGKGSYEQYF. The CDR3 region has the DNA TGTGCCACCAGTGATCCAGGGAAGGGATCCTACGAGCAGTACTTC.

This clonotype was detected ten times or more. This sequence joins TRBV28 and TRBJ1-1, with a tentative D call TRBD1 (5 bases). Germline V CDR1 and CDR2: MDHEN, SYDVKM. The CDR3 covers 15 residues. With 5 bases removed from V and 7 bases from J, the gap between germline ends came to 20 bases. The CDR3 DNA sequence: TGTGCCAGCAGTACCAACCTTCAGGGCTGGGGTGAAGCTTTCTTT. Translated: CASSTNLQGWGEAFF.

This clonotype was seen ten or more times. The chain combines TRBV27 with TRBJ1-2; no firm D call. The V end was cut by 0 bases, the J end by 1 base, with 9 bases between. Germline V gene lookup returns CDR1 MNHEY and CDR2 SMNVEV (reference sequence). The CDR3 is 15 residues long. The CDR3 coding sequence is TGTGCCAGCAGTTTATCGCGGAACAGTAACTATGGCTACACCTTC. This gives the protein CASSLSRNSNYGYTF.

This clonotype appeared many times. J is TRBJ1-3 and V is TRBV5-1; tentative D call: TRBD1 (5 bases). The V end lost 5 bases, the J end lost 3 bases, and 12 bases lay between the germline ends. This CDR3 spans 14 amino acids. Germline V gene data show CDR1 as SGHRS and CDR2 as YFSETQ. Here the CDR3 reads CASRPGGFGNTIYF. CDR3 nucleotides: TGCGCCAGCAGGCCGGGGGGGTTTGGAAACACCATATATTTT. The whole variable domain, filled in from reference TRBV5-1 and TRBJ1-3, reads KAGVTQTPRYLIKTRGQQVTLSCSPISGHRSVSWYQQTPGQGLQFLFEYFSETQRNKGNFPGRFSGRQFSNSRSEMNVSTLELGDSALYLCASRPGGFGNTIYFGEGSWLTVV.

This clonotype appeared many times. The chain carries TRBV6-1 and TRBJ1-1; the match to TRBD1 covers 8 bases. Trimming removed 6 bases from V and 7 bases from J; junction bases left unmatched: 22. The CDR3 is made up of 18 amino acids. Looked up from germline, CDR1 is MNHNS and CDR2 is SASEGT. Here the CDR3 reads CASRISAGGGAGSFEAFF. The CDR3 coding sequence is TGTGCCAGCAGGATCAGTGCAGGGGGCGGCGCCGGGTCCTTTGAAGCTTTCTTT.

For the CDR3, the DNA is TGTGCCAGCAGCAGCCAACTAGCGGGGGAACATTCCTTCACAGATACGCAGTATTTT. This sequence encodes CASSSQLAGEHSFTDTQYF. The chain couples TRBV11-1 to TRBJ2-3; 11 nucleotides line up with TRBD2. The CDR3 runs to 19 residues. V dropped 5 bases and J dropped 2; count of bases not matched to a gene: 15. Germline loops: CDR1 SGHAT, CDR2 FQDESV (reference sequence).

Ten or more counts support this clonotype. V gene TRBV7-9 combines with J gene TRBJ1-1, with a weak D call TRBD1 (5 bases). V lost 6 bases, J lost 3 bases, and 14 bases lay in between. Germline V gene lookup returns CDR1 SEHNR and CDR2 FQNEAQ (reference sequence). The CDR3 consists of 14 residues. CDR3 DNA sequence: TGTGCCAGCAGATGGGGGGGGTTCGACACTGAAGCTTTCTTT. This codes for CASRWGGFDTEAFF.

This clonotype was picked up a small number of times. This CDR3 reads CASSQPGGGTKAFF. Here the CDR3 DNA reads TGTGCCAGCAGCCAGCCCGGGGGTGGGACTAAAGCTTTCTTT. The J gene is TRBJ1-1, the V gene TRBV3-1; TRBD1 is a possible D gene (5 bases). The V gene lost 3 bases and the J gene lost 9 bases, with 17 bases spanning the gap. Germline V CDR1 and CDR2: LGHDT, YNNKEL (reference sequence). The CDR3 is 14 residues long.

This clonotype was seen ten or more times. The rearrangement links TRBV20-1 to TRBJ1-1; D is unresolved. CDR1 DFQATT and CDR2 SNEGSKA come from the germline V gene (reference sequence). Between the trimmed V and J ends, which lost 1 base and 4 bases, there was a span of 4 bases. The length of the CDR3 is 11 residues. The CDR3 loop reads CSARGPTEAFF. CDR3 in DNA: TGCAGTGCTAGAGGGCCCACTGAAGCTTTCTTT.

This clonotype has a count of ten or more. CDR3 bases: TGTGCCATCAGTGGCACGCGCGGGAGGGGAAACAATGAGCAGTTCTTC. Translated: CAISGTRGRGNNEQFF. The chain couples TRBV10-3 to TRBJ2-1, with TRBD2 matching over 9 bases. The CDR3 spans 16 residues. V dropped 4 bases and J dropped 5; count of bases not matched to a gene: 9. CDR1 is ENHRY and CDR2 is SYGVKD in the germline V gene.

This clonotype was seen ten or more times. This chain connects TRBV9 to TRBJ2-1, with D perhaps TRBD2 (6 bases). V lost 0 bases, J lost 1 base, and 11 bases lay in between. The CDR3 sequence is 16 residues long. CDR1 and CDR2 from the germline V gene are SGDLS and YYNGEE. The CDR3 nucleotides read TGTGCCAGCAGCGTAGGTGGTAGCGGTTCCTACAATGAGCAGTTCTTC. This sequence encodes CASSVGGSGSYNEQFF.

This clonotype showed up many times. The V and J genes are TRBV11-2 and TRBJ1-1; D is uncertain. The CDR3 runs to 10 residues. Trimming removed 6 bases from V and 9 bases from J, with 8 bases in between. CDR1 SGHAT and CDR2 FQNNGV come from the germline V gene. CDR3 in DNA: TGTGCCAGCAGTGGGGAAAAAGCTTTCTTT. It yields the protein CASSGEKAFF.

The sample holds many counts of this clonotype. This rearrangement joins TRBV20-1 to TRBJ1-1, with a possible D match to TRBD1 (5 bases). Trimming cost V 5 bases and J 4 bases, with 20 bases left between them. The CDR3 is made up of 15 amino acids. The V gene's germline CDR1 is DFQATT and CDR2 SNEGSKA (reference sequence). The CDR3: CSAPDSGVGSTEAFF. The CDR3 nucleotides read TGCAGTGCTCCCGACAGCGGCGTAGGAAGCACTGAAGCTTTCTTT.

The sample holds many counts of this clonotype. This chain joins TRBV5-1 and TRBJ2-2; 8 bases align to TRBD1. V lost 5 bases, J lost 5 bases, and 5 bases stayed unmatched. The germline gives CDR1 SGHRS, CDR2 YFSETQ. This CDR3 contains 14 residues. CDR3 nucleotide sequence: TGCGCCAGCAGGGACAGGGAGTCGACCGGGGAGCTGTTTTTT. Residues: CASRDRESTGELFF.

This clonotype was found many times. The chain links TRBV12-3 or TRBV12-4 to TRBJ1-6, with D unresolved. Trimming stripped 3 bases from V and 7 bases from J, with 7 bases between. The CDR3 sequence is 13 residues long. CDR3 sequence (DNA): TGTGCCAGCAGTTTGTCGGAAAATTCACCCCTCCACTTT. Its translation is CASSLSENSPLHF.

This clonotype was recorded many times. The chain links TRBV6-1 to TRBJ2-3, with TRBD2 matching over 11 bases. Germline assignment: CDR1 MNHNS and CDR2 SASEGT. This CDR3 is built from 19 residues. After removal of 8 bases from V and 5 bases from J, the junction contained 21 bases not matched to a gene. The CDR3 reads CASPGLTATLLAGVDTQYF. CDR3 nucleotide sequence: TGTGCCAGCCCTGGACTTACGGCAACCCTACTAGCGGGAGTAGATACGCAGTATTTT.

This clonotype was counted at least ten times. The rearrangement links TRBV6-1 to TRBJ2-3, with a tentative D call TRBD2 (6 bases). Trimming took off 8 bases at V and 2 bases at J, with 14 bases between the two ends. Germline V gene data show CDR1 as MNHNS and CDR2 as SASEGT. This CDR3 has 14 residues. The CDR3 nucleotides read TGTGCCAGCGAGAGGGGAGGCTACACAGATACGCAGTATTTT. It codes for CASERGGYTDTQYF.

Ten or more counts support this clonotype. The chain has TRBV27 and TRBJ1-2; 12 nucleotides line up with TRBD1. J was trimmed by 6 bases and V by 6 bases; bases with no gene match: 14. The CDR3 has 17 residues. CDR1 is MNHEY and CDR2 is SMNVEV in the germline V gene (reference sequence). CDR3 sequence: CASRHSLRDRGRDGYTF. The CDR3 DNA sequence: TGTGCCAGCAGACATTCACTCCGGGACAGGGGGCGGGATGGCTACACCTTC.

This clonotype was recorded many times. The CDR3 sequence is CASSSGTPGSSQYF. CDR3 DNA: TGCGCCAGCAGCTCGGGCACACCAGGTTCTTCCCAGTACTTC. The rearrangement links TRBV5-1 to TRBJ2-5; D not certain. The length of the CDR3 is 14 residues. The germline V and J ends were trimmed by 3 bases and 9 bases, with 18 bases remaining between them. CDR1 is SGHRS, CDR2 YFSETQ, per germline.

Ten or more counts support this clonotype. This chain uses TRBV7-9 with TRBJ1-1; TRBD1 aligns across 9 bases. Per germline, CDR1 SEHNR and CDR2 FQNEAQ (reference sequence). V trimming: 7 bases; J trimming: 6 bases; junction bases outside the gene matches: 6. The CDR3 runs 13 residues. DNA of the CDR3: TGTGCCAGCACACGACAGGGGGACGCTGAAGCTTTCTTT. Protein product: CASTRQGDAEAFF.

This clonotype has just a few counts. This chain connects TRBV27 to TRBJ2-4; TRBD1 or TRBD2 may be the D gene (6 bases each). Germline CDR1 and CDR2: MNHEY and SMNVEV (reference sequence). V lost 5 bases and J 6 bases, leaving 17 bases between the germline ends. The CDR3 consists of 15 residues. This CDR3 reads CASSPTGAIGNIQYF. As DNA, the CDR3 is TGTGCCAGCAGTCCGACGGGGGCGATAGGAAACATTCAGTACTTC.

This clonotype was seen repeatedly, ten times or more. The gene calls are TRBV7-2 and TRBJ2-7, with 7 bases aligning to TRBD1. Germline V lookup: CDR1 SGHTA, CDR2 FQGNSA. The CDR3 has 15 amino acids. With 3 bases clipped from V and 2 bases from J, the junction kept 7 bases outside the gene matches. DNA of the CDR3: TGTGCCAGCAGCTTTTTCAGGGGGTGGACCTACGAGCAGTACTTC. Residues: CASSFFRGWTYEQYF.

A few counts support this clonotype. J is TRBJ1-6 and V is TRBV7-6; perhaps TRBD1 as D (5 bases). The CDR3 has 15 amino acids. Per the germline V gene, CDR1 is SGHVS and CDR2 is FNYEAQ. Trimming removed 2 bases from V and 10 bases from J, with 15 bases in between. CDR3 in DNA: TGTGCCAGCAGCTTAAAACGGCCTGGGGGGTCACCCCTCCACTTT. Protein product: CASSLKRPGGSPLHF.